This T cell receptor beta chain comes out of a study of circulating tumor DNA in untreated peripheral T-cell lymphoma (dated by TCRdb to the early 2020s). Regarding the study in general: Serum samples were collected at baseline and serially during treatment so that circulating tumor DNA carrying tumor TCR clonotypes could be tracked.

Library creation used the immunoSEQ multiplex PCR assay. TCRdb limited this immuneACCESS table to in-frame rearrangements with V and J called. A share of clones is missing; checked studies link under half to unresolved V genes, and the rest is unexplained. The sample yields 2,000 or so clones; about 90% were counted once. 26% of the sample lies in the top ten. To monitor patients with peripheral T-cell lymphoma who were getting frontline treatment on a trial, the study applied next-generation sequencing to T-cell receptor sequences. Study-wide conclusions, independent of this receptor: ctDNA persistence did not always predict relapse, since a couple of patients whose ctDNA stayed persistently detectable after therapy remained in remission over roughly 10 years of follow-up. Tumor-specific clonotypes turned up in 75% to 80% of patients, identified from around 90% of baseline tissues and from roughly 67% of baseline serum samples. Among more than 20 serially sampled patients, ctDNA clearance after two cycles was observed in about 40%, and a trend toward worse survival was observed with detectable ctDNA after therapy.

Comment on this clone: It has no known antigen specificity. One base away there is no much larger clone; base qualities are not given.

Including cysteine and phenylalanine, the CDR3 has 13 amino acids. The DNA shown is the 39-base CDR3, in frame from base 1. V sheds 4 bases and J sheds 0 bases, leaving 7 bases between their ends. The germline V gene (reference sequence) specifies LNHDA as CDR1 and SQIVND as CDR2. Sequencing was performed on cell-free DNA from blood serum. The chain couples TRBV19 to TRBJ2-7, with the identity of the D gene unclear. The clonotype originates from a human donor with peripheral T-cell lymphoma. The nucleotide sequence is given as TGTGCCAGTAGTACTCAAGGCTCCTACGAGCAGTACTTC. It encodes CASSTQGSYEQYF. Supplemented by the reference TRBV19 and TRBJ2-7 proteins around the CDR3, the complete variable domain is DGGITQSPKYLFRKEGQNVTLSCEQNLNHDAMYWYRQDPGQGLRLIYYSQIVNDFQKGDIAEGYSVSREKKESFPLTVTSAQKNPTAFYLCASSTQGSYEQYFGPGTRLTVT.